The rows below give T cell receptor beta chains drawn from one sample of a study of blood T cell repertoires in COVID-19. Only in-frame clones appear in the TCRdb table, and some are missing; sequencing was by immunoSEQ multiplex PCR. The sample consists of 50,000 to 80,000 clones, about 93% of them appearing once. The material sequenced was peripheral blood. The receptor set was obtained from a woman older than 75 with active COVID-19. Each CDR3 is given with its conserved first and last residue. A D gene is named only where the DNA matches it firmly. Part of the rows lack a size; the others show once, few, many or a class for expanded clones.

TRBJ1-2	14	-	TRBV7-8	TRBD1	TGTGCCAGCAGCCCGGGACAGTTTATAGATGGCTACACCTTC	CASSPGQFIDGYTF
TRBJ1-1	16	-	TRBV19	-	TGTGCCAGTAGGGCCTACCCGGGTAGGTTGAACACTGAAGCTTTCTTT	CASRAYPGRLNTEAFF
TRBJ2-3	16	-	TRBV11-2	TRBD2	TGTGCCAGCAGCAAAGGGACTAGCGGGGTCACAGATACGCAGTATTTT	CASSKGTSGVTDTQYF
TRBJ1-1	14	once	TRBV28	TRBD1	TGTGCCACCCTAAAGGGGGCAGGGATGACTGAAGCTTTCTTT	CATLKGAGMTEAFF
TRBJ2-3	15	-	TRBV3-1/TRBV3-2	-	TGTGCCAGCAGCCAAGAAGGGGCAGACACAGATACGCAGTATTTT	CASSQEGADTDTQYF
TRBJ1-5	14	-	TRBV3-1/TRBV3-2	-	TGTGCCAGCAGCCAAGAATATAGCAATCAGCCCCAGCATTTT	CASSQEYSNQPQHF
TRBJ2-5	15	-	TRBV10-3	TRBD1	TGTGCCATCAGTGGAGGGACAGGGGGGAAAGAGACCCAGTACTTC	CAISGGTGGKETQYF
TRBJ1-3	14	-	TRBV14	TRBD1	TGTGCCAGCAGCCCCAGGGGGCGCGAAAACACCATATATTTT	CASSPRGRENTIYF
TRBJ2-1	14	-	TRBV29-1	-	TGCAGCTCCCCCGCCCCGGGAGTATACAATGAGCAGTTCTTC	CSSPAPGVYNEQFF
TRBJ2-7	15	-	TRBV9	-	TGTGCCAGCAGCGTAGCGGGAGCGTCCCCCTACGAGCAGTACTTC	CASSVAGASPYEQYF
TRBJ2-6	17	-	TRBV4-1	-	TGCGCCAGCAGCCAAGTAAGGGGGGGGGCTGGGGCCAACGTCCTGACTTTC	CASSQVRGGAGANVLTF
TRBJ1-1	14	-	TRBV28	-	TGTGCCAGCAGGTCAACAGGGCTCGGCACTGAAGCTTTCTTT	CASRSTGLGTEAFF
TRBJ2-7	14	-	TRBV2	-	TGTGCCAGCAGTGATTGGTCAGGGGCCTACGAGCAGTACTTC	CASSDWSGAYEQYF
TRBJ1-4	12	once	TRBV27	-	TGTGCCAGCAGTGCGCTAGGTGAAAAACTGTTTTTT	CASSALGEKLFF
TRBJ2-2	17	-	TRBV23-1	-	TGCGCCAGCAGTCAAAGGAGGGTCTCCCCGAAGACCGGGGAGCTGTTTTTT	CASSQRRVSPKTGELFF
TRBJ2-7	16	-	TRBV5-1	TRBD1	TGCGCCAGCAGCTTGGTCCCGGACAGGGTAGGATACGAGCAGTACTTC	CASSLVPDRVGYEQYF
TRBJ1-2	15	-	TRBV28	TRBD1	TGTGCCAGCGGTAACCGGGACAGGGGTAACTATGGCTACACCTTC	CASGNRDRGNYGYTF
TRBJ1-6	15	-	TRBV5-6	-	TGTGCCAGCAGCTTGGGACAGGCTTTTAATTCACCCCTCCACTTT	CASSLGQAFNSPLHF
TRBJ2-7	16	-	TRBV4-1	-	TGCGCCAGCAGCCAAGAGGTAGTGTCAATTCCCTACGAGCAGTACTTC	CASSQEVVSIPYEQYF
TRBJ2-7	14	-	TRBV5-8	-	TGTGCCAGCAGCTTCTCGACAGGATCCTACGAGCAGTACTTC	CASSFSTGSYEQYF
TRBJ2-5	13	-	TRBV19	-	TGTGCCAGTAGTGACAGGGAGGAAGAGACCCAGTACTTC	CASSDREEETQYF
TRBJ2-7	14	once	TRBV3-1/TRBV3-2	TRBD1	TGTGCCAGCAGCTCCGACAGGGGGCGGTACGAGCAGTACTTC	CASSSDRGRYEQYF
TRBJ1-2	14	few	TRBV10-3	TRBD1	TGTGCCATCAGCGATAGACAGGGTGTCTATGGCTACACCTTC	CAISDRQGVYGYTF
TRBJ2-1	13	few	TRBV6-6	TRBD2	TGTGCCAGCAGTACGTATGCGGGGGATGAGCAGTTCTTC	CASSTYAGDEQFF
TRBJ2-1	15	once	TRBV5-1	TRBD2	TGCGCCAGCAGCTTGGACGGGAGGACATACAATGAGCAGTTCTTC	CASSLDGRTYNEQFF
TRBJ1-5	15	-	TRBV28	TRBD1	TGTGCCAGCAGTTTCGACAGGGGAGGCAATCAGCCCCAGCATTTT	CASSFDRGGNQPQHF
TRBJ2-2	19	-	TRBV4-2	TRBD2	TGTGCCAGCAGCGCCCGGACTAGCGGGGGGGATTCAAACACCGGGGAGCTGTTTTTT	CASSARTSGGDSNTGELFF
TRBJ1-2	12	-	TRBV29-1	-	TGCAGCGCTCTGGGGCAGGGCGGCGGCTACACCTTC	CSALGQGGGYTF
TRBJ1-5	15	once	TRBV9	-	TGTGCCAGCAGCATCGACGGACATAGCAATCAGCCCCAGCATTTT	CASSIDGHSNQPQHF
TRBJ1-2	13	-	TRBV28	-	TGTGCCAGCAGCCATGGACTAGGCTATGGCTACACCTTC	CASSHGLGYGYTF
TRBJ1-3	15	-	TRBV9	-	TGTGCCAGCAGCGTGTCTCCCAGCTCTGGAAACACCATATATTTT	CASSVSPSSGNTIYF
TRBJ2-2	13	-	TRBV3-1/TRBV3-2	-	TGTGCCAGCAGCCCCGGGAACACCGGGGAGCTGTTTTTT	CASSPGNTGELFF
TRBJ2-2	19	-	TRBV28	-	TGTGCCAGCAGTTTAAGCGGTGTAGCGGTCTTAACGAACACCGGGGAGCTGTTTTTT	CASSLSGVAVLTNTGELFF
TRBJ1-5	13	few	TRBV2	-	TGTGCCAGCAGTAGGGACACCAATCAGCCCCAGCATTTT	CASSRDTNQPQHF
TRBJ1-4	15	-	TRBV5-1	-	TGCGCCAGCAGCTTGGATGTCACGGGTGGGGAAAAACTGTTTTTT	CASSLDVTGGEKLFF
TRBJ2-2	13	-	TRBV10-2	-	TGCGCCAGCAGTGAGGCGGGATACGGGGAGCTGTTTTTT	CASSEAGYGELFF